Presented here are 8 T cell receptor beta chains from one specimen sequenced in a study of CD8+CD57+ T cells in acquired aplastic anemia. Previously, flow cytometry had revealed CD8+CD57+ cell expansion in the patients chosen for sequencing. Investigators profiled TCR beta VDJ and CDR3 from genomic DNA template. TCRdb ran MiXCR on the reads and lists one entry per CDR3 protein. The repertoire holds roughly 260,000 distinct CDR3 sequences, with around half as singletons. The source material was sorted CD4+, CD8+, or CD8+CD57+ T cells (not recorded which) from PBMCs. The receptors stem from a human donor with aplastic anemia.

The gene calls are TRBV6-5 and TRBJ1-1; weak D call: TRBD1 (6 bases). Germline V gene lookup returns CDR1 MNHEY and CDR2 SVGAGI. This CDR3 comprises 13 residues. V was cut by 6 bases and J by 4 bases, with 12 bases left in between. CDR3: CASSVTGFTEAFF. DNA of the CDR3: TGTGCCAGCAGCGTCACAGGGTTCACTGAAGCTTTCTTT.

This chain links TRBV2 with TRBJ2-1; 13 bases align to TRBD2. CDR1 SNHLY and CDR2 FYNNEI come from the germline V gene. CDR3 length: 13 residues. The J segment lost 8 bases and the V segment lost 6 bases, leaving 1 base of the junction unmatched. In nucleotides, the CDR3 is TGTGCCAGCAGCGGACTAGCGGGGGATGAGCAGTTCTTC. Protein sequence: CASSGLAGDEQFF. The whole variable domain, filled in from reference TRBV2 and TRBJ2-1, reads EPEVTQTPSHQVTQMGQEVILRCVPISNHLYFYWYRQILGQKVEFLVSFYNNEISEKSEIFDDQFSVERPDGSNFTLKIRSTKLEDSAMYFCASSGLAGDEQFFGPGTRLTVL.

This clonotype was seen many times. The V call is TRBV4-1, the J call TRBJ1-1; tentative D call: TRBD1 (5 bases). The V gene lost 3 bases and the J gene lost 5 bases, with 10 bases spanning the gap. The CDR3 runs to 13 residues. Germline-derived CDR1 and CDR2 are MGHRA and YSYEKL. The CDR3 region is CASSQTDGTEAFF. The CDR3, as DNA: TGCGCCAGCAGCCAGACAGACGGGACTGAAGCTTTCTTT.

This clonotype was seen repeatedly, ten times or more. The chain combines TRBV6-1 with TRBJ1-6; tentatively, D is TRBD1 (5 bases). This CDR3 is 15 amino acids long. CDR1 MNHNS and CDR2 SASEGT come from the germline V gene. Between the trimmed V and J ends, which lost 2 bases and 9 bases, there was a span of 14 bases. This CDR3 reads CASSESTGESSPLHF. For the CDR3, the DNA is TGTGCCAGCAGTGAATCCACAGGAGAGAGTTCACCCCTCCACTTT.

Many counts were recorded for this clonotype. This chain uses TRBV13 with TRBJ2-1; 7 bases map to TRBD2. The CDR3 is 11 residues long. Germline CDR1 is PRHDT and CDR2 is FYEKMQ (reference sequence). Losses at the gene ends were 5 bases for V and 16 bases for J; bases not matched to a gene: 8. The CDR3 loop is CASSPRDYPFF. In nucleotides, the CDR3 is TGTGCCAGCAGCCCCCGGGACTACCCTTTCTTC.

The chain couples TRBV7-9 to TRBJ2-5, with 8 bases lining up with TRBD1. The CDR3 totals 15 residues. Germline V CDR1 and CDR2: SEHNR, FQNEAQ (reference sequence). The V segment lost 1 base and the J segment 5 bases; nucleotides outside the gene matches: 6. DNA of the CDR3: TGTGCCAGCAGCTTAGGATCAGGGGGCCTCGAGACCCAGTACTTC. Protein: CASSLGSGGLETQYF.

The V and J genes are TRBV30 and TRBJ1-5; tentative D call: TRBD1 (6 bases). The CDR3 loop spans 15 amino acids. Deletions cut 2 bases from V and 2 bases from J, with 13 bases between. In germline, CDR1 is GTSNPN, CDR2 SVGIG (reference sequence). The DNA for the CDR3 is TGTGCCTGGAGTCCCCCTGACAGGCGCAATCAGCCCCAGCATTTT. Encoded protein: CAWSPPDRRNQPQHF. Variable domain in full (rest from reference TRBV30 and TRBJ1-5): SQTIHQWPATLVQPVGSPLSLECTVEGTSNPNLYWYRQAAGRGLQLLFYSVGIGQISSEVPQNLSASRPQDRQFILSSKKLLLSDSGFYLCAWSPPDRRNQPQHFGDGTRLSIL.

This clonotype was detected ten times or more. The chain joins TRBV7-9 to TRBJ1-1; D not certain. CDR1 and CDR2 (germline): SEHNR, FQNEAQ (reference sequence). The length of the CDR3 is 14 residues. V lost 1 base and J 5 bases, leaving 11 bases between the germline ends. The CDR3 reads CASSLELSFTEAFF. The CDR3, as DNA: TGTGCCAGCAGCTTAGAGCTTAGCTTTACTGAAGCTTTCTTT.